This TCR beta chain originates from a study of early T cells in non-severe SARS-CoV-2 infection. This clonotype was recorded at least ten times. This CDR3 comprises 13 residues. V was cut by 4 bases and J by 3 bases, with 10 bases left in between. CDR1 and CDR2 from the germline V gene are SEHNR and FQNEAQ (reference sequence). The TCR library protocol attached unique molecular identifiers to the individual cDNA molecules. Via MiXCR, TCRdb re-called the 5' RACE reads, giving one row per CDR3 protein. The data contain over 35,000 distinct CDR3 sequences, approximately 5.9% of them seen just once; the ten biggest clones take up approximately 8.4%.

The sequences come from whole blood, collected at baseline. The TCR sequence derives from an adult who was a healthcare worker with PCR-confirmed SARS-CoV-2 infection or an uninfected control (not recorded which). J is TRBJ2-7 and V is TRBV7-9; possible D gene TRBD2, 6 bases. The CDR3 DNA reads TGTGCCAGCAGCTACGGAGGGATCTACGAGCAGTACTTC. This codes for CASSYGGIYEQYF. The complete variable domain, with remaining parts taken from reference TRBV7-9 and TRBJ2-7, reads DTGVSQNPRHKITKRGQNVTFRCDPISEHNRLYWYRQTLGQGPEFLTYFQNEAQLEKSRLLSDRFSAERPKGSFSTLEIQRTEQGDSAMYLCASSYGGIYEQYFGPGTRLTVT.